This T cell receptor (beta chain) stems from a study of regulatory T cells in long-lasting Graves disease. Through Arm-PCR of CDR3 regions and iRepertoire HTBI primers, TCR beta libraries were built. A single record per CDR3 protein comes from TCRdb applying MiXCR to the multiplex PCR reads. The repertoire has hundreds of thousands of distinct CDR3 sequences, roughly 15% of them found once; the top ten carry 15% to 20%. The sample holds a few counts of this clonotype. Trimming removed 0 bases from V and 7 bases from J; junction bases left unmatched: 4. Germline lookup yields CDR1 SGDLS and CDR2 YYNGEE. The CDR3 sequence is 14 residues long. Time point reported: newly diagnosed GD, antithyroid drugs for less than 3 months. The TCR library was made from RNA extracted from PBMCs. Recruitment took place at an endocrinology department in Xi'an, China. These same data were also listed under a study on T cells in Graves' hyperthyroidism and ophthalmopathy. From that second work: First-round RT-PCR targeting the TCR CDR3 was performed with the HTBI primer set. In the blood, most expanded thyroid clonotypes above 0.001 appeared as well.

This TCR was sampled from a young woman with Graves disease. The sequenced sample was peripheral blood mononuclear cells (PBMCs), obtained at new diagnosis, from a patient treated with antithyroid drugs. The gene calls are TRBV9 and TRBJ2-1, with 7 bases matching TRBD2. CDR3 loop: CASSVEVSGNEQFF. In nucleotides, the CDR3 is TGTGCCAGCAGCGTAGAAGTTAGCGGGAATGAGCAGTTCTTC. Combining the CDR3 with reference TRBV9 and TRBJ2-1 gives the whole variable domain DSGVTQTPKHLITATGQRVTLRCSPRSGDLSVYWYQQSLDQGLQFLIQYYNGEERAKGNILERFSAQQFPDLHSELNLSSLELGDSALYFCASSVEVSGNEQFFGPGTRLTVL.